This is a list of T cell receptor beta chains from one sample in a study of shared clonotypes between healthy human individuals. Assay used: immunoSEQ multiplex PCR; TCRdb lists only in-frame clones, some missing. The data contain under 1,100,000 clones, 70% to 80% of them singletons. Sequenced material: memory CD4+ T cells from PBMCs. These receptors came from a man aged 18 to 30 in good health. Some clones in this sample may be carry-over from other donors' samples. The CDR3 runs from the conserved cysteine through the conserved F or W. The D gene is left open where the match is weak. Clone size appears in some rows only: once, few, many, or a class for an expanded clone.

TRBV6-5	15	-	-	TRBJ2-1	CASRTGIASYNEQFF	TGTGCCAGCAGGACAGGAATCGCTTCCTACAATGAGCAGTTCTTC
TRBV7-9	12	-	-	TRBJ2-5	CASSLVSETQYF	TGTGCCAGCAGCTTAGTTTCGGAGACCCAGTACTTC
TRBV18	12	-	-	TRBJ2-3	CASSSRADTQYF	TGTGCCAGCTCATCGCGGGCAGATACGCAGTATTTT
TRBV6-1	15	-	-	TRBJ1-1	CASSETRGEGTEAFF	TGTGCCAGCAGTGAAACGCGGGGAGAGGGCACTGAAGCTTTCTTT
TRBV19	16	-	-	TRBJ2-1	CASSTTTGTGVRQQFF	TGTGCCAGTAGTACCACAACAGGGACTGGGGTCCGTCAGCAGTTCTTC
TRBV7-3	14	-	TRBD1	TRBJ2-1	CASSTSGQVNEQFF	TGTGCCAGCAGCACCTCGGGACAGGTAAATGAGCAGTTCTTC
TRBV19	15	-	TRBD1	TRBJ2-2	CASSIIGQGAGELFF	TGTGCCAGTAGTATTATCGGACAGGGAGCCGGGGAGCTGTTTTTT
TRBV6-1	14	once	-	TRBJ1-5	CASSLAGDRGPQHF	TGTGCCAGCAGTTTAGCGGGGGACCGGGGGCCCCAGCATTTT
TRBV2	14	-	-	TRBJ2-6	CASRSLSGANVLTF	TGTGCCAGCAGGTCGCTCTCTGGGGCCAACGTCCTGACTTTC
TRBV7-2	14	-	-	TRBJ1-2	CASSPGTVNYGYTF	TGTGCCAGCAGCCCCGGGACTGTGAACTATGGCTACACCTTC
TRBV28	15	-	-	TRBJ1-5	CASSQGSHSNQPQHF	TGTGCCAGCAGTCAGGGGAGTCATAGCAATCAGCCCCAGCATTTT
TRBV21-1	19	-	-	TRBJ1-3	CASSNGGKTGKLSGNTIYF	TGTGCCAGCAGCAATGGGGGAAAAACGGGGAAGCTCTCTGGAAACACCATATATTTT
TRBV5-6	15	-	TRBD1	TRBJ2-3	CASSRGQGPVDTQYF	TGTGCCAGCAGCCGAGGACAGGGGCCCGTAGATACGCAGTATTTT
TRBV10-2	14	-	TRBD2	TRBJ2-1	CASTGTSGYNEQFF	TGCGCCAGTACCGGGACTAGCGGATACAATGAGCAGTTCTTC
TRBV2	12	few	-	TRBJ1-1	CASSGAGGEAFF	TGTGCCAGCAGTGGAGCAGGAGGTGAAGCTTTCTTT
TRBV11-3	17	-	-	TRBJ2-4	CASSLSPTAPAKNIQYF	TGTGCCAGCAGCCTATCCCCGACGGCTCCAGCCAAAAACATTCAGTACTTC
TRBV4-1	15	-	-	TRBJ2-3	CASSSEPGFTDTQYF	TGCGCCAGCAGCTCTGAACCGGGGTTCACAGATACGCAGTATTTT
TRBV28	15	few	-	TRBJ2-3	CASRMTLSITDTQYF	TGTGCCAGCAGAATGACCCTATCCATCACAGATACGCAGTATTTT
TRBV5-6	15	-	TRBD2	TRBJ2-2	CASSSGTSGTGELFF	TGTGCCAGCAGCTCCGGGACTAGCGGAACCGGGGAGCTGTTTTTT
TRBV6-4	15	-	-	TRBJ1-2	CASSPSPGPGYGYTF	TGTGCCAGCAGTCCCTCGCCGGGACCTGGCTATGGCTACACCTTC